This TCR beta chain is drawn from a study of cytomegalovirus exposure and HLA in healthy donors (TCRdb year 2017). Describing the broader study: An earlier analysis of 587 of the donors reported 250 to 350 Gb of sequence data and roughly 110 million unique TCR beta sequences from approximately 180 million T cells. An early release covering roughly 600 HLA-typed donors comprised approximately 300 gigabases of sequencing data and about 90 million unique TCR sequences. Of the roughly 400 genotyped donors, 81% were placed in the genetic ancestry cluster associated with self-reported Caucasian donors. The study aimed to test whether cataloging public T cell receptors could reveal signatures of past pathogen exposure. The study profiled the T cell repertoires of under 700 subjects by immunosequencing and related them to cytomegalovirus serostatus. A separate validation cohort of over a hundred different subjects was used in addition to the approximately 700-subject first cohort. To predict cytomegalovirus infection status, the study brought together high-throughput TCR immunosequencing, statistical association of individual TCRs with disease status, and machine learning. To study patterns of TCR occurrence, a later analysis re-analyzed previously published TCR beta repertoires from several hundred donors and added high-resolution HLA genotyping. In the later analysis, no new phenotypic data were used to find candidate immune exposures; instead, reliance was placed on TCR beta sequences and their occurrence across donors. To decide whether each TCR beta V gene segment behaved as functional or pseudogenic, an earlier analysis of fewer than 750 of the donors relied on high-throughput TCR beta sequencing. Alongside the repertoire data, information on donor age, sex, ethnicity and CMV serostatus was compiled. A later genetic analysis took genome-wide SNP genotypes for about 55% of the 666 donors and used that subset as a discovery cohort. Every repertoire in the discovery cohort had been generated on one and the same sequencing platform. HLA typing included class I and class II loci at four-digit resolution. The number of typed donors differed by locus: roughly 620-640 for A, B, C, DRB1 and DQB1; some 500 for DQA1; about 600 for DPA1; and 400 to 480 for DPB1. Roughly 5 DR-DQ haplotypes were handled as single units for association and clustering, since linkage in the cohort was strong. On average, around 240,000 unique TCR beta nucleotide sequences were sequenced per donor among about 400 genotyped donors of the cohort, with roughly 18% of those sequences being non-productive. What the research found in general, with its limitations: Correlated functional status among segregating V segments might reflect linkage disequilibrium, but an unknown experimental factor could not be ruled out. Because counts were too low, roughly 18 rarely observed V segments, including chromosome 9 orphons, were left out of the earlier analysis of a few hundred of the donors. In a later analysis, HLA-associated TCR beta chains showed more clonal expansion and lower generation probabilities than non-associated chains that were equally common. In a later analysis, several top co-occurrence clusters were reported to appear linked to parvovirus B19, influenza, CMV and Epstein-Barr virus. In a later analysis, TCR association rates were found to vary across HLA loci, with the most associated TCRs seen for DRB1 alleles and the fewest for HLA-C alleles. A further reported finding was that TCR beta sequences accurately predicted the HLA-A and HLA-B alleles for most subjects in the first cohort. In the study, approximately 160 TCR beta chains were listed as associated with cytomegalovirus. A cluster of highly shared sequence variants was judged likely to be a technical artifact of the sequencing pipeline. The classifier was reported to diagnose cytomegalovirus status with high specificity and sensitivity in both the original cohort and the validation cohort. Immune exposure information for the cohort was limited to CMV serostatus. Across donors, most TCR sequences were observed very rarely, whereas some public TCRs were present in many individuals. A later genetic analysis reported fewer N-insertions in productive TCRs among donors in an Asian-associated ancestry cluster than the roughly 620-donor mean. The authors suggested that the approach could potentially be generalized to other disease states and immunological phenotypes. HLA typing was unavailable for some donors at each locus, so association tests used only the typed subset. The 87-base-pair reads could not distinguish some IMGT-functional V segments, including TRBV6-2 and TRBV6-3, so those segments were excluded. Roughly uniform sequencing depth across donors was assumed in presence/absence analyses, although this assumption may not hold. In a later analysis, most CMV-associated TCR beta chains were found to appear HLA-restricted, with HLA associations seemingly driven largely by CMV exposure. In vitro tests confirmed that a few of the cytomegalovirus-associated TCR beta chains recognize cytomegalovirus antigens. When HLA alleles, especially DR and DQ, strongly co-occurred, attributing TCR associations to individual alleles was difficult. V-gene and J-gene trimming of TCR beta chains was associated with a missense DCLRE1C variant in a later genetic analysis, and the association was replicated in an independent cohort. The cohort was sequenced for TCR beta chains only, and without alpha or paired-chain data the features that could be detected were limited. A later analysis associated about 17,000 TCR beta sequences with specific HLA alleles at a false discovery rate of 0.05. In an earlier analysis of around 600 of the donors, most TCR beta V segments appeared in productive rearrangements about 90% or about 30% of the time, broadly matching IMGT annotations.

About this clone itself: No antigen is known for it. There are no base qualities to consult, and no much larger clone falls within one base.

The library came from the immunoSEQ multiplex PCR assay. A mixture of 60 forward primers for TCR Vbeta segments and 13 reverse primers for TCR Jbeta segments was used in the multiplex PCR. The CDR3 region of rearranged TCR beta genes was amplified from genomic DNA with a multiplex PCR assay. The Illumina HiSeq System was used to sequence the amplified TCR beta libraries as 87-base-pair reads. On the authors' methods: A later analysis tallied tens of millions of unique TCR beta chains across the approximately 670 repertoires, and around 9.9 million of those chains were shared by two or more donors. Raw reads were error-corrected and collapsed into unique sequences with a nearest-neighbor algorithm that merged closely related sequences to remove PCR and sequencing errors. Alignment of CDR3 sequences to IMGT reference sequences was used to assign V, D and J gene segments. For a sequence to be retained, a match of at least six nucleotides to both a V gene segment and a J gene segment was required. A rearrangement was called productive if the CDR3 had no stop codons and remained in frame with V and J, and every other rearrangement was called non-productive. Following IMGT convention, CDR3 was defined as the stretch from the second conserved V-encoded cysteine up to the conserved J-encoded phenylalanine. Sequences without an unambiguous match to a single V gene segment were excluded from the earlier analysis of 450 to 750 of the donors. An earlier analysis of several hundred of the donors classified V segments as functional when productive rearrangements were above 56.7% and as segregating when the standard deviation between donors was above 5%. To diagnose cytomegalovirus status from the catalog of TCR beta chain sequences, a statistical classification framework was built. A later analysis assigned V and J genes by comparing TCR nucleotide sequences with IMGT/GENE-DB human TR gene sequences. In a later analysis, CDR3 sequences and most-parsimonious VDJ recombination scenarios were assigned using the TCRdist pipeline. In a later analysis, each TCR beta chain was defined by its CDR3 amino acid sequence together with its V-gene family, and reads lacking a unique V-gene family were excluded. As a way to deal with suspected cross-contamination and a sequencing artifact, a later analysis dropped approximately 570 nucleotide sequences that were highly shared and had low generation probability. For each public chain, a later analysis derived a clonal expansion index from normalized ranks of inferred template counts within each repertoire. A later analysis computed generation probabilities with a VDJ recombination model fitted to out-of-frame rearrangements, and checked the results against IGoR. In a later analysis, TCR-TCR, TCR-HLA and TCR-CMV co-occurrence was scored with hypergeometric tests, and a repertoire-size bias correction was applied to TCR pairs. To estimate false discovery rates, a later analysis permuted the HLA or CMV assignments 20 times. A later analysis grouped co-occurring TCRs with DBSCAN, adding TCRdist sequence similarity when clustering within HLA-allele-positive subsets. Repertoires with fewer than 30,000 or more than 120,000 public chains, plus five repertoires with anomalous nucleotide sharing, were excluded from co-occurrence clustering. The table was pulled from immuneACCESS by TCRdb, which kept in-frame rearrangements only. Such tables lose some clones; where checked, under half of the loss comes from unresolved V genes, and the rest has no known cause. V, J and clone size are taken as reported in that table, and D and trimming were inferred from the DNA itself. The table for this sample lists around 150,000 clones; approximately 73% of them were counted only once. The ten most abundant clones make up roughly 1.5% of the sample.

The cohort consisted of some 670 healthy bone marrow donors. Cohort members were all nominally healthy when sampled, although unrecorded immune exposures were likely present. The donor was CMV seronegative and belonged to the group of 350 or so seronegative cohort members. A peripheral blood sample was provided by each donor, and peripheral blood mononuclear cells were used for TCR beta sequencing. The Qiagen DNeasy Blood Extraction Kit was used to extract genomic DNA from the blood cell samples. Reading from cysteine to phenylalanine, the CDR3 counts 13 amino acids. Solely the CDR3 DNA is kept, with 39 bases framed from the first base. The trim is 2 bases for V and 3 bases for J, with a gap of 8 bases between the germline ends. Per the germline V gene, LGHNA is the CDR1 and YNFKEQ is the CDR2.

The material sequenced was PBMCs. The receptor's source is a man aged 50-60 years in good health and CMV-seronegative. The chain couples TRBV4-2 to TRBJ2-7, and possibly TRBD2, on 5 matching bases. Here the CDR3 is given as CASSQNGNYEQYF. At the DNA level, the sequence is TGTGCCAGCAGCCAAAACGGGAACTACGAGCAGTACTTC.